These 7 T cell receptor beta chains originate from one sample sequenced in a study of blood T cell repertoires in COVID-19. This table comes from immunoSEQ multiplex PCR, and its TCRdb copy is limited to in-frame clones, with some not included. This sample carries 200,000 to 250,000 clones, roughly 90% of them seen once, and the ten largest clones take roughly 2.6%. Material: peripheral blood. These receptors were collected from a woman aged 55-75 years with acute or convalescent COVID-19.

The chain uses TRBV3-1 (or the pseudogene TRBV3-2) and TRBJ1-2, with a weak D call TRBD1 (6 bases). Germline V gene sequence: CDR1 LGHDT, CDR2 YNNKEL (reference sequence). The ends were cut back, 5 bases at V and 6 bases at J, with 16 bases in the middle. The CDR3 contains 14 residues. CDR3 coding DNA: TGTGCCAGCAGCACCCGACAGGATAGGCATGGCTACACCTTC. This encodes CASSTRQDRHGYTF.

This chain uses TRBV5-6 with TRBJ1-6; no firm D call. Trimming pared 4 bases from V and 7 bases from J, leaving 12 bases between. Germline values: CDR1 SGHDT, CDR2 YYEEEE. The CDR3 contains 14 residues. The CDR3 region is CASSEAGENSPLHF. The CDR3 DNA sequence: TGTGCCAGCAGCGAGGCTGGGGAGAATTCACCCCTCCACTTT.

The chain uses TRBV18 and TRBJ2-7; 8 nucleotides match TRBD1. V trimming: 3 bases; J trimming: 2 bases; junction bases outside the gene matches: 3. The length of the CDR3 is 14 residues. Germline values: CDR1 KGHSH, CDR2 LQKENI. The DNA for the CDR3 is TGTGCCAGCTCACCTGACAGGGGCCCCTACGAGCAGTACTTC. It encodes CASSPDRGPYEQYF.

In this sample, this clone turned up once. The J gene is TRBJ1-2, the V gene TRBV19; D gene ambiguous. From germline, CDR1 is LNHDA and CDR2 SQIVND (reference sequence). V lost 5 bases and J 6 bases, leaving 13 bases between the germline ends. The CDR3 sequence is 13 residues long. In DNA form, the CDR3 reads TGTGCCAGTAGTTTAATAAACATGGATGGCTACACCTTC. Protein sequence: CASSLINMDGYTF.

The V and J genes are TRBV4-2 and TRBJ2-5, with 10 bases lining up with TRBD1. With 4 bases clipped from V and 3 bases from J, the junction kept 5 bases outside the gene matches. Germline assignment: CDR1 LGHNA and CDR2 YNFKEQ. This CDR3 has 15 amino acids. The CDR3 reads CASSLTGTGEETQYF. DNA for the CDR3: TGTGCCAGCAGCCTGACCGGGACAGGGGAAGAGACCCAGTACTTC.

The chain joins TRBV18 to TRBJ1-1, with D possibly being TRBD1 (6 bases). The CDR3 has 15 amino acids. Trimming stripped 3 bases from V and 0 bases from J, with 11 bases between. The germline gives CDR1 KGHSH, CDR2 LQKENI. This CDR3 is CASSPRGPMNTEAFF. CDR3 in DNA: TGTGCCAGCTCACCCAGGGGCCCTATGAACACTGAAGCTTTCTTT.

This chain joins TRBV27 and TRBJ1-2, with a weak D call TRBD1 (6 bases). Germline CDR1 and CDR2: MNHEY and SMNVEV (reference sequence). The CDR3 length is 16 residues. The ends were cut back, 4 bases at V and 4 bases at J, with 19 bases in the middle. In DNA, the CDR3 is TGTGCCAGCAGTTCTACCGACAGGAGCCTAAGCTATGGCTACACCTTC. This sequence encodes CASSSTDRSLSYGYTF.